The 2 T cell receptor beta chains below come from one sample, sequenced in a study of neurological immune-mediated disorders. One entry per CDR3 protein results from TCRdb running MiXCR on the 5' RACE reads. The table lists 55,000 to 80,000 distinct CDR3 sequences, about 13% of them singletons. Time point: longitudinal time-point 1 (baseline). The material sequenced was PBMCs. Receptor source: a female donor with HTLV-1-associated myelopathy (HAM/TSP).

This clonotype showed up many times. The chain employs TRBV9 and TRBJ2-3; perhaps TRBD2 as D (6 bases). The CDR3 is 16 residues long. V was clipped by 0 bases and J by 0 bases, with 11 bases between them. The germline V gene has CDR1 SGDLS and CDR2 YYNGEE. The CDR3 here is CASSVDPAGSTDTQYF. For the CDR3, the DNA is TGTGCCAGCAGCGTAGATCCTGCGGGGAGCACAGATACGCAGTATTTT.

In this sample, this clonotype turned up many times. The CDR3 DNA is TGCGCCAGCAGCTTTGGGACAGGGATGGGCGAGCAGTACTTC. It codes for CASSFGTGMGEQYF. The rearrangement joins TRBV5-1 to TRBJ2-7; TRBD1 agrees at 9 bases. The CDR3 has 14 amino acids. The germline V gene has CDR1 SGHRS and CDR2 YFSETQ. The J segment lost 6 bases and the V segment lost 2 bases, leaving 6 bases of the junction unmatched.